The 32 T cell receptor beta chains below were found in one sample sequenced in a study of blood T cell repertoires in COVID-19. Sequencing used immunoSEQ multiplex PCR; TCRdb keeps in-frame clones, though not all of them. The sample lists almost 350,000 clones; about 90% were seen once. Material: PBMCs or T cells enriched from blood (not recorded which). These receptors were taken from a woman in her twenties or thirties who had been exposed to COVID-19.

V gene TRBV28 combines with J gene TRBJ1-2, with 7 bases fitting TRBD1. CDR3 length equals 15 residues. V lost 4 bases to trimming and J lost 3 bases; unmatched junction nucleotides: 8. Germline V CDR1 and CDR2: MDHEN, SYDVKM. The CDR3 here is CASSSQGGSYYGYTF. Written as DNA, the CDR3 is TGTGCCAGCAGTTCTCAGGGGGGCTCTTACTATGGCTACACCTTC.

J is TRBJ2-7 and V is TRBV3-1 (or the pseudogene TRBV3-2); 8 positions match TRBD2. After removal of 1 base from V and 2 bases from J, the junction contained 13 bases not matched to a gene. Germline V gives CDR1 LGHDT, CDR2 YNNKEL (reference sequence). The CDR3 is 18 residues long. The CDR3 sequence: CASSQVSSGSSPTYEQYF. The CDR3, as DNA: TGTGCCAGCAGCCAAGTATCCAGCGGGAGTTCTCCTACCTACGAGCAGTACTTC.

The sample holds a few counts of this clone. The CDR3 protein is CASSRKTGAQPQHF. CDR3 DNA sequence: TGTGCCAGCAGTCGTAAGACAGGGGCTCAGCCCCAGCATTTT. The chain carries TRBV2 and TRBJ1-5, with 8 positions matching TRBD1. Germline V CDR1 and CDR2: SNHLY, FYNNEI. After removal of 5 bases from V and 6 bases from J, the junction contained 6 bases not matched to a gene. This CDR3 spans 14 amino acids.

This clone occurred a few times. This chain connects TRBV7-2 to TRBJ1-4; 9 bases match TRBD1. CDR1 and CDR2 (germline): SGHTA, FQGNSA. The trim removed 5 bases at V and 7 bases at J, leaving 11 bases unmatched. The CDR3 sequence is 16 residues long. CDR3 amino acids: CASSRHRDRESEKLFF. The CDR3 bases are TGTGCCAGCAGCAGACACCGGGACAGGGAGAGTGAAAAACTGTTTTTT.

This clone was observed a few times. V and J are TRBV3-1 (or the pseudogene TRBV3-2) and TRBJ1-2; unclear D gene. The length of the CDR3 is 19 residues. Germline V gene lookup returns CDR1 LGHDT and CDR2 YNNKEL (reference sequence). The V gene lost 1 base and the J gene lost 4 bases, with 25 bases spanning the gap. The CDR3, as DNA: TGTGCCAGCAGCCAAGGTAGAGGAAGGGCAGAGCGGAGTAGCTATGGCTACACCTTC. Protein product: CASSQGRGRAERSSYGYTF.

This chain links TRBV7-8 with TRBJ1-5, with 7 bases identical to TRBD1. Germline CDR1 is SGHVS and CDR2 is FQNEAQ. V lost 3 bases and J lost 5; bases outside the gene matches: 4. The CDR3 covers 14 residues. CDR3 protein: CASSFNRGDQPQHF. The CDR3 DNA sequence: TGTGCCAGCAGCTTCAACAGGGGCGATCAGCCCCAGCATTTT.

This clone was observed once. The CDR3 DNA is TGTGCCAGCAGCGAGACAGGGGCGCGGGGAGAGACCCAGTACTTC. This encodes CASSETGARGETQYF. The rearrangement uses TRBV2 and TRBJ2-5; 8 bases align to TRBD1. Germline CDR1 SNHLY, CDR2 FYNNEI. This CDR3 comprises 15 residues. The V segment lost 6 bases and the J segment 4 bases; nucleotides outside the gene matches: 10. Complete variable domain (other parts from reference TRBV2 and TRBJ2-5): EPEVTQTPSHQVTQMGQEVILRCVPISNHLYFYWYRQILGQKVEFLVSFYNNEISEKSEIFDDQFSVERPDGSNFTLKIRSTKLEDSAMYFCASSETGARGETQYFGPGTRLLVL.

This chain uses TRBV9 with TRBJ1-6; 7 bases are a match to TRBD1. V lost 1 base and J lost 9; bases outside the gene matches: 4. The CDR3 consists of 14 residues. Germline V gives CDR1 SGDLS, CDR2 YYNGEE. The CDR3 nucleotides read TGTGCCAGCAGCGTAATCGCAGGGGGTTCACCCCTCCACTTT. Translating gives CASSVIAGGSPLHF.

The chain uses TRBV12-3 or TRBV12-4 and TRBJ2-7; tentative D call: TRBD2 (5 bases). The CDR3 is 13 residues long. V gave up 7 bases and J gave up 0 bases, with 10 bases separating them. CDR3 bases: TGTGCCAGCACCAAGCGGACCTCCTACGAGCAGTACTTC. Translation: CASTKRTSYEQYF.

The chain has TRBV18 and TRBJ2-5, with 9 bases matching TRBD1. Germline V gene lookup returns CDR1 KGHSH and CDR2 LQKENI. This CDR3 contains 15 residues. V was clipped by 5 bases and J by 3 bases; unmatched bases: 7. The CDR3 sequence is CASSSKGTGKETQYF. The DNA of the CDR3 is TGTGCCAGCTCATCCAAAGGGACAGGGAAAGAGACCCAGTACTTC.

The chain recombines TRBV12-3 or TRBV12-4 with TRBJ1-3; D uncertain. CDR3 size: 13 residues. Between the trimmed V and J ends, which lost 5 bases and 0 bases, there was a span of 5 bases. CDR3 protein: CASSPTSGNTIYF. CDR3 bases: TGTGCCAGCAGTCCTACCTCTGGAAACACCATATATTTT.

The J gene is TRBJ2-2, the V gene TRBV12-5; perhaps TRBD2 as D (5 bases). The ends were cut back, 7 bases at V and 3 bases at J, with 15 bases in the middle. The CDR3 totals 15 residues. Germline CDR1 reads LGHNT; CDR2 reads FRNRAP. CDR3 bases: TGTGCTAGTGATTCCCCCCTAGCTCACACCGGGGAGCTGTTTTTT. This sequence encodes CASDSPLAHTGELFF.

The chain links TRBV4-1 to TRBJ2-7, with 8 bases lining up with TRBD2. Trimming took 0 bases from V and 7 from J; bases not matched to a gene: 14. CDR3 length: 17 residues. The V gene's germline CDR1 is MGHRA and CDR2 YSYEKL. This CDR3 is CASSQEFSGSLGREQYF. The CDR3 DNA reads TGCGCCAGCAGCCAAGAATTCAGCGGGAGCCTGGGCCGGGAGCAGTACTTC.

V usage is TRBV27 and J usage is TRBJ1-1; the match to TRBD1 covers 11 bases. V trimming: 8 bases; J trimming: 4 bases; junction bases outside the gene matches: 9. The CDR3 spans 15 residues. CDR1 is MNHEY and CDR2 is SMNVEV in the germline V gene (reference sequence). CDR3 region: CASRTGGKGTTEAFF. DNA for the CDR3: TGTGCCAGCCGGACAGGGGGCAAGGGGACCACTGAAGCTTTCTTT.

The V and J genes are TRBV30 and TRBJ2-2, with 7 bases identical to TRBD2. The germline gives CDR1 GTSNPN, CDR2 SVGIG (reference sequence). The CDR3 has 13 residues. The J segment lost 6 bases and the V segment lost 2 bases, leaving 3 bases of the junction unmatched. The CDR3 coding sequence is TGTGCCTGGAGTTGGCTAGCGGCCGGGGAGCTGTTTTTT. Its protein product is CAWSWLAAGELFF.

This chain connects TRBV7-9 to TRBJ2-2, with 11 bases that match TRBD2. The germline V gene has CDR1 SEHNR and CDR2 FQNEAQ (reference sequence). The CDR3 totals 19 residues. After removal of 4 bases from V and 6 bases from J, the junction contained 16 bases not matched to a gene. CDR3 nucleotide sequence: TGTGCCAGCAGCTCCTCGTCCGGGACTAGCGGACGAATATCCGGGGAGCTGTTTTTT. Translating it yields CASSSSSGTSGRISGELFF.

The rearrangement uses TRBV6-1 and TRBJ2-3; 14 nucleotides align to TRBD2. This CDR3 has 18 amino acids. Looked up from germline, CDR1 is MNHNS and CDR2 is SASEGT. The V segment lost 3 bases and the J segment 2 bases; nucleotides outside the gene matches: 7. CDR3 coding DNA: TGTGCCAGCAGTGAGGGACTAGCGGGAGCGGGCCACACAGATACGCAGTATTTT. Amino acid sequence: CASSEGLAGAGHTDTQYF.

With respect to this clone: A much larger clone differs by one base, so this may be a read error. Other DNA sequences from this sample encode an identical CDR3 as well. This sequence joins TRBV12-3 or TRBV12-4 and TRBJ1-1, with TRBD1 as a possible D gene (5 bases). V lost 2 bases and J lost 1, with 5 bases in between. The CDR3 is made up of 13 amino acids. In nucleotides, the CDR3 is TGTGCCAGCAGTTTAACAGGGAACACTGAAGCTTTCTTT. Translated: CASSLTGNTEAFF.

CDR3: CASSIGPTSGYNEQFF. For the CDR3, the DNA is TGTGCCAGTAGTATAGGCCCGACTAGCGGATACAATGAGCAGTTCTTC. The chain uses TRBV19 and TRBJ2-1, with 9 nucleotides matching TRBD2. The J segment lost 4 bases and the V segment lost 1 base, leaving 5 bases of the junction unmatched. This CDR3 is 16 amino acids long. The germline gives CDR1 LNHDA, CDR2 SQIVND (reference sequence).

This chain connects TRBV6-5 to TRBJ1-5, with D possibly TRBD1 on 6 matching bases. CDR3 length equals 14 residues. V dropped 6 bases and J dropped 4 bases, with 13 bases sitting between them. Germline V gene data show CDR1 as MNHEY and CDR2 as SVGAGI. The CDR3 DNA is TGTGCCAGCAGCGCAATACAGGGTAATCAGCCCCAGCATTTT. Its protein is CASSAIQGNQPQHF.

This clone was counted between two and nine times. This chain uses TRBV20-1 with TRBJ2-7, with D unclear. The CDR3 runs 14 residues. CDR1 is DFQATT, CDR2 SNEGSKA, per germline (reference sequence). Between the trimmed V and J ends, which lost 3 bases and 3 bases, there was a span of 15 bases. The CDR3, as DNA: TGCAGTGCTAGTGGTATAGAGAGTCGCTACGAGCAGTACTTC. Protein product: CSASGIESRYEQYF.

This chain's CDR3 is CASSLLGREADTQYF. In DNA, the CDR3 is TGTGCCAGCAGCCTCCTAGGTCGGGAGGCAGATACGCAGTATTTT. V gene TRBV7-8 combines with J gene TRBJ2-3; 7 bases are a match to TRBD2. CDR1 is SGHVS, CDR2 FQNEAQ, per germline. The V segment lost 5 bases and the J segment 4 bases; nucleotides outside the gene matches: 9. This CDR3 is 15 amino acids long.

The chain carries TRBV24-1 and TRBJ2-2, with unresolved D. The CDR3 loop spans 15 amino acids. Deletions cut 1 base from V and 6 bases from J, with 11 bases between. From germline, CDR1 is KGHDR and CDR2 SFDVKD. CDR3 DNA sequence: TGTGCCACCAGTGATTTCCGGGTATTCGCCGGGGAGCTGTTTTTT. Translated: CATSDFRVFAGELFF.

The V call is TRBV2, the J call TRBJ2-1; 9 nucleotides line up with TRBD1. CDR3 size: 18 residues. Looked up from germline, CDR1 is SNHLY and CDR2 is FYNNEI. V shed 10 bases, J shed 2 bases, and the junction held 18 bases outside the gene matches. CDR3 sequence: CAIELGRPGQGTYNEQFF. The CDR3 DNA reads as TGTGCCATCGAATTGGGGAGACCGGGACAGGGAACCTACAATGAGCAGTTCTTC.

The genes are TRBV5-1 and TRBJ1-1; 8 positions agree with TRBD1. Germline lookup yields CDR1 SGHRS and CDR2 YFSETQ. The CDR3 extends over 17 amino acids. The V and J ends lost 7 bases and 1 base, in that order; junction bases with no gene match: 15. The CDR3, as DNA: TGCGCCAGCGGCAGGGGTGGACAGGGTGAGGGGAACACTGAAGCTTTCTTT. This translates into CASGRGGQGEGNTEAFF. Using reference TRBV5-1 and TRBJ1-1 for the parts outside the CDR3, the full variable domain is KAGVTQTPRYLIKTRGQQVTLSCSPISGHRSVSWYQQTPGQGLQFLFEYFSETQRNKGNFPGRFSGRQFSNSRSEMNVSTLELGDSALYLCASGRGGQGEGNTEAFFGQGTRLTVV.

The chain is built from TRBV5-4 and TRBJ2-7; 7 bases are shared with TRBD1. The V gene end was trimmed by 2 bases and the J gene end by 0 bases; junction bases not matched to a gene: 5. CDR3 length equals 15 residues. Per the germline V gene, CDR1 is SGHNT and CDR2 is YYREEE (reference sequence). CDR3 nucleotide sequence: TGTGCCAGCAGCTTCTCCGGGACAGCCTCCTACGAGCAGTACTTC. Its protein is CASSFSGTASYEQYF.

For the CDR3, the DNA is TGTGCCAGCAGCGTAGAACGGGGGACTGAAGCTTTCTTT. Its protein product is CASSVERGTEAFF. The chain is built from TRBV9 and TRBJ1-1; a weak D match, TRBD1 (5 bases). The CDR3 contains 13 residues. Trimming cost V 0 bases and J 5 bases, with 8 bases left between them. Germline CDR1 reads SGDLS; CDR2 reads YYNGEE.

The chain recombines TRBV1 with TRBJ2-1; the table's D gene call, TRBD2, was not cross checked with the DNA. TRBV1 represents a pseudogene. This CDR3 spans 17 amino acids. CDR3 nucleotide sequence: TGCACCAGCAGCCAAGATCGAGGTAGCGGGAAATACAATGAGCAGTTCTTC. As protein: CTSSQDRGSGKYNEQFF.

The chain joins TRBV2 to TRBJ1-6; perhaps TRBD1 as D (5 bases). CDR1 and CDR2 from the germline V gene are SNHLY and FYNNEI. The germline V and J ends were trimmed by 2 bases and 6 bases, with 5 bases remaining between them. This CDR3 contains 13 residues. DNA for the CDR3: TGTGCCAGCAGTGAACAGGGTAATTCACCCCTCCACTTT. This sequence encodes CASSEQGNSPLHF.

The genes are TRBV6-5 and TRBJ1-5, with 7 bases lining up with TRBD1. J gave up 11 bases and V 6 bases, and 13 bases lay outside the gene matches. The CDR3 totals 14 residues. From germline, CDR1 is MNHEY and CDR2 SVGAGI. The DNA of the CDR3 is TGTGCCAGCAGGCCGGGACAGTCTCAATCGGCCCAGCATTTT. This translates into CASRPGQSQSAQHF.

This clone turned up a few times. V and J are TRBV27 and TRBJ2-3; 9 bases align to TRBD1. The CDR3 loop spans 15 amino acids. With V trimmed by 4 bases and J by 5 bases, 7 bases remained unmatched. Germline CDR1 and CDR2: MNHEY and SMNVEV (reference sequence). The CDR3 region is CASSSIRDREDTQYF. The DNA for the CDR3 is TGTGCCAGCAGTTCAATCCGGGACAGGGAAGATACGCAGTATTTT.

V and J are TRBV2 and TRBJ2-5; 8 nucleotides agree with TRBD1. Germline CDR1 SNHLY, CDR2 FYNNEI. The trim removed 11 bases at V and 2 bases at J, leaving 7 bases unmatched. The CDR3 is 13 residues long. CDR3 DNA sequence: TGTGCCTCTTCGGGACAGGCACAAGAGACCCAGTACTTC. It yields the protein CASSGQAQETQYF.